This record covers a single TCR beta chain. Antigen: not known. TCRdb re-analysed the 5' RACE reads in MiXCR, keeping a single row per CDR3 protein. This sample has some 160,000 distinct CDR3 sequences; roughly 13% occur once, and the top ten carry approximately 3.4%. The data were taken from a study of T-cell memory formation after mild COVID-19. The study, taken as a whole, reports: Clones contracting over day 15 to 85 were CD4/CD8 balanced, with later expanders leaning CD4+. Clones which contracted sat mainly in CM and EM if CD4+, and in EMRA if CD8+.

Germline loops: CDR1 DFQATT, CDR2 SNEGSKA (reference sequence). V was cut by 2 bases and J by 1 base, with 9 bases left in between. The CDR3 extends over 15 amino acids. Source material: PBMCs or a T cell subset sorted from them (not recorded which). This rearrangement joins TRBV20-1 to TRBJ2-6; D ambiguous. The TCR originated in a young man who had mild COVID-19 (a few samples of this study predate the infection). Cell type and time point are not known. For the CDR3, the DNA is TGCAGTGCTAGACTTAGTATTTCTGGGGCCAACGTCCTGACTTTC. It yields the protein CSARLSISGANVLTF.